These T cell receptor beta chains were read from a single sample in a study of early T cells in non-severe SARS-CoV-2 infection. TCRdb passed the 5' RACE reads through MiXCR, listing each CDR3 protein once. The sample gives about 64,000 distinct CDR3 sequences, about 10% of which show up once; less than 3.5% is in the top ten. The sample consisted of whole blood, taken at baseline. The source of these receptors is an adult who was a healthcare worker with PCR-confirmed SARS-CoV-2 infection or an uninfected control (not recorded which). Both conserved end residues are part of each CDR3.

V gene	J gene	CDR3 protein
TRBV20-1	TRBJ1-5	CSAVPDSSNQPQHF
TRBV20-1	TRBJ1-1	CSASRGPVSMNTEAFF
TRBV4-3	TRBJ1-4	CASSQDLGEKLFF
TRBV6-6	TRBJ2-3	CASSPSRTGLMADTQYF
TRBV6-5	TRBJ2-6	CASSDEKGVIMANVLTF
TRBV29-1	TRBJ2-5	CSAGLAGHPGETQYF
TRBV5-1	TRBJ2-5	CASSLWAQQETQYF
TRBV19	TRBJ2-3	CASSIRSGVRTDTQYF
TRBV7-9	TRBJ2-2	CASSPDFSTGELFF
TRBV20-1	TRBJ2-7	CSAGRGLLTYEQYF
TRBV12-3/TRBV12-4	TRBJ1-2	CASSYDRRYGYTF
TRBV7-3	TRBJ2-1	CASSPQTGTSAHNERFF
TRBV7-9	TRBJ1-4	CASRTGTGGKLFF
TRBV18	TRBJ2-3	CASSPRALGRTDTQYF
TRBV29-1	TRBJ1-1	CSGRGGLYTEAFF
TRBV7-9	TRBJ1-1	CASSIQGSAEAFF
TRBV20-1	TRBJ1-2	CSARDMSTGLYGYTF
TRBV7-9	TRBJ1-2	CASSSQGAGNYGYTF
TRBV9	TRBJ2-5	CASSPRDRPPETQYF
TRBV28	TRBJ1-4	CASRRFRGHEKLFF
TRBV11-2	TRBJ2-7	CASSFRGQPYEQYF
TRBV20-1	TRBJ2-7	CSAVDADEQYF
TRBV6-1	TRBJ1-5	CASFSGVLSNQPQHF
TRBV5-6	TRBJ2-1	CASSPDRGPYNEQFF
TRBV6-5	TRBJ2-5	CASSLKRFTETQYF
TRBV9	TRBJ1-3	CASSSRTVSGNTIYF
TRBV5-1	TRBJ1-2	CASSLLRGFENGYTF
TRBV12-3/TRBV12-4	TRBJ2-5	CASSGLTGTGGVETQYF
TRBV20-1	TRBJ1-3	CSASPGQTAGNTIYF
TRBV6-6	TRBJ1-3	CASSQNGRSSGNTIYF
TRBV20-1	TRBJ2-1	CSAGGSYNEQFF
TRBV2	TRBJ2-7	CASSSEALYRPQYF
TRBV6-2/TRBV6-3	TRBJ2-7	CASSYWGTGAEQYF
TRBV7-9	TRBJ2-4	CASSLTTGGGDIQYF
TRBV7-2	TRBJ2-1	CASSLDGGGPYNEQFF
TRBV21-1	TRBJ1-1	CASSIRGQLSTEAFF
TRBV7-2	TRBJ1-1	CASSVGSGGTEAFF
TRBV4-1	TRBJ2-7	CASSQELTGGREQYF
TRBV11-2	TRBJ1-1	CASSFAGTGDTEAFF
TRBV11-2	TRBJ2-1	CASSSRDSGEQFF
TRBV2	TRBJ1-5	CASSTGSGNQPQHF
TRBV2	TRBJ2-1	CASSAIGQGDHNEQFF
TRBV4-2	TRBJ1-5	CASSQDSGTASEPQHF
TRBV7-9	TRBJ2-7	CASSSTSSYYEQYF
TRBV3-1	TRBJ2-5	CASRSLAGEETQYF
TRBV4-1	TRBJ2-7	CASSHGQGPYEQYF
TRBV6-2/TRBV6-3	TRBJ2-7	CASSYSGQGGPYEQYF
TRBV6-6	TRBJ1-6	CASSYGRTAGLDSPLHF
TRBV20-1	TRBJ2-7	CSARAELGYEQYF
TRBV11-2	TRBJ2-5	CASSLEGIAIQETQYF
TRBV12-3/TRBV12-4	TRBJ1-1	CASSVGQATEAFF
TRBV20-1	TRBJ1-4	CSARIGGEKLFF
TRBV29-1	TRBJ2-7	CSVLANEQYF
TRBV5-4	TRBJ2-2	CASSLRPLDTGELFF
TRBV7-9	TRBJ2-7	CASSLSSREGHEQYF